This TCR beta chain was obtained from a study of blood T cell repertoires in COVID-19. V was shortened by 7 bases and J by 1 base, with 9 bases between the two germline ends. Germline CDR1 is KGHDR and CDR2 is SFDVKD. The CDR3 has 13 residues. As originally analysed: Scientists estimated how many nucleated cells there were by amplifying reference gene primers. Produced via immunoSEQ multiplex PCR; TCRdb's table is partial and in-frame only. That table supplies the V and J calls and clone size; D and trimming were determined from the DNA. The sample has 90,000 to 130,000 clones, approximately 90% seen once.

The material sequenced was peripheral blood. The chain combines TRBV24-1 with TRBJ2-5; D might be TRBD1 (5 bases). The receptor comes from a woman between 50 and 59 years old with acute or convalescent COVID-19. CDR3 sequence (DNA): TGTGCCACCAGGGGAACAGGCCAAGAGACCCAGTACTTC. Translation: CATRGTGQETQYF.